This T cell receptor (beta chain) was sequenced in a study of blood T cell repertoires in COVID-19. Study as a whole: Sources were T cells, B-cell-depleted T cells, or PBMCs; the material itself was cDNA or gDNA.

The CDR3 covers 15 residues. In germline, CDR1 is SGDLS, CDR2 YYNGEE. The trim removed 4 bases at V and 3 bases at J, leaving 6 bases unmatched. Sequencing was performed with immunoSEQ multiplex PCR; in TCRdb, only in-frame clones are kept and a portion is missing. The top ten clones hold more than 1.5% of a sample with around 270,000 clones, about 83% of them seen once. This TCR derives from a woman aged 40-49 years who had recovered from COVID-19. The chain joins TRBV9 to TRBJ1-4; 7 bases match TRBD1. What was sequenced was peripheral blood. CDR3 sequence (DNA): TGTGCCAGCAGCATTACCGGGACAGCTAATGAAAAACTGTTTTTT. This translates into CASSITGTANEKLFF.